What follows are 5 T cell receptor beta chains derived from one specimen sequenced in a study of identical twins. TCRdb re-called the 5' RACE reads with MiXCR, one entry per CDR3 protein. The sample lists some 1,700,000 distinct CDR3 sequences; under 35% were seen once. The specimen sequenced was cord blood. The receptor set was obtained from a newborn girl in good health.

The V call is TRBV6-1, the J call TRBJ1-5, with unresolved D. The CDR3 loop spans 16 amino acids. Germline V gives CDR1 MNHNS, CDR2 SASEGT. Trimming removed 2 bases at V and 5 bases at J, with 16 bases between. The CDR3 is CASSELGVISDQPQHF. The CDR3 region has the DNA TGTGCCAGCAGTGAACTCGGGGTTATTTCCGATCAGCCCCAGCATTTT.

The chain links TRBV25-1 to TRBJ2-1; 9 nucleotides line up with TRBD1. Germline lookup yields CDR1 MGHDK and CDR2 SYGVNS. V trimming: 5 bases; J trimming: 0 bases; junction bases outside the gene matches: 5. This CDR3 region has 16 residues. CDR3 in DNA: TGTGCCAGCAGTATCTACAGGGGGCTCTCCTACAATGAGCAGTTCTTC. As protein: CASSIYRGLSYNEQFF.

The chain is built from TRBV21-1 and TRBJ2-5; TRBD2, the table's D call, lacks a check against the DNA. TRBV21-1 is reported as a pseudogene. The CDR3 covers 18 residues. In nucleotides, the CDR3 is TGTGCCAGCAGCAAAATAAGGGAGGGAGCTAAGCCTGAAGAGACCCAGTACTTC. Translation: CASSKIREGAKPEETQYF.

The chain carries TRBV5-1 and TRBJ2-1, with D possibly matching TRBD2 (6 bases). Trimming pared 4 bases from V and 5 bases from J, leaving 13 bases between. The CDR3 has 14 residues. Germline loops: CDR1 SGHRS, CDR2 YFSETQ. CDR3 region: CASSPPTGDNEQFF. DNA for the CDR3: TGCGCCAGCAGCCCTCCGACGGGAGACAATGAGCAGTTCTTC.

This chain connects TRBV7-9 to TRBJ2-5; D tentatively reads TRBD1 or TRBD2 (5 bases each). Between the trimmed V and J ends, which lost 1 base and 11 bases, there was a span of 23 bases. The V gene's germline CDR1 is SEHNR and CDR2 FQNEAQ (reference sequence). This CDR3 has 16 residues. The CDR3 is CASSLDGAGKGSEQYF. The CDR3 nucleotides are TGTGCCAGCAGCTTAGATGGGGCAGGGAAGGGGAGTGAGCAGTACTTC. The variable domain in full, completed from reference TRBV7-9 and TRBJ2-5, reads DTGVSQNPRHKITKRGQNVTFRCDPISEHNRLYWYRQTLGQGPEFLTYFQNEAQLEKSRLLSDRFSAERPKGSFSTLEIQRTEQGDSAMYLCASSLDGAGKGSEQYFGPGTRLLVL.